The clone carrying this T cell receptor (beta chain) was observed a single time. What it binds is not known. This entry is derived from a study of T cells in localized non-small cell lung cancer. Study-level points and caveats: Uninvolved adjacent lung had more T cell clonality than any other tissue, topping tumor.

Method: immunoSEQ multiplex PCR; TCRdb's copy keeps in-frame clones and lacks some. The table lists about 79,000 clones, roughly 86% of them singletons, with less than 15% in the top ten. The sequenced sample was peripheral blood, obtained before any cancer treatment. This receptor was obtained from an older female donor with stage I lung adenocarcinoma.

In nucleotides, the CDR3 is TGCGCCAGCAGCTCTTCGACAGCTTTCACAGATACGCAGTATTTT. It encodes CASSSSTAFTDTQYF. The V call is TRBV5-1, the J call TRBJ2-3; a possible D gene is TRBD1 (5 bases). Germline V gene data show CDR1 as SGHRS and CDR2 as YFSETQ. The V end was cut by 3 bases, the J end by 2 bases, with 13 bases between. There are 15 residues in the CDR3.